The clone carrying this T cell receptor beta chain has a single count. Its antigen is currently unknown. The germline CDR1 and CDR2 sequences are LGHNA and YSLEER. The CDR3 sequence is 15 residues long. V lost 0 bases, J lost 7 bases, and 6 bases stayed unmatched. Measured with immunoSEQ multiplex PCR; TCRdb has only the in-frame clones, and not every one. Among some 120,000 clones listed, 88% were seen once. This record comes from a study of T cell responses to AZD1222 COVID-19 vaccine. Whole-study results and caveats: A mostly white British donor set with more females was recruited, and clonal diversity was possibly underestimated. Along spike, vaccine-associated CD4 TCRs were found throughout, with dominance at 160-218 and 743-854.

The sample in question was peripheral blood, obtained on day 0 of AZD1222 vaccination. This chain connects TRBV4-3 to TRBJ1-3; 7 bases align to TRBD1. The clonotype comes from an adult in good health. For the CDR3, the DNA is TGCGCCAGCAGCCAAGAGTCAGGGGGAAGGAACACCATATATTTT. Encoded protein: CASSQESGGRNTIYF.